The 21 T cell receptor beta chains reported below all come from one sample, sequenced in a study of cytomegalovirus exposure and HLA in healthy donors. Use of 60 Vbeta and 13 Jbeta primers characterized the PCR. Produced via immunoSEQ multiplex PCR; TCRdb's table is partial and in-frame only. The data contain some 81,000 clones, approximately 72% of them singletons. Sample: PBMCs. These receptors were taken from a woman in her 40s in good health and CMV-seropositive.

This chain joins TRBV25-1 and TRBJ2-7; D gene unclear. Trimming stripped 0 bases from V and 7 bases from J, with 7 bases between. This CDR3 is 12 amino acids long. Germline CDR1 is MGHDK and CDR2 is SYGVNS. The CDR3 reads CASSEYRGEQYF. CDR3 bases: TGTGCCAGCAGTGAATACAGAGGAGAGCAGTACTTC.

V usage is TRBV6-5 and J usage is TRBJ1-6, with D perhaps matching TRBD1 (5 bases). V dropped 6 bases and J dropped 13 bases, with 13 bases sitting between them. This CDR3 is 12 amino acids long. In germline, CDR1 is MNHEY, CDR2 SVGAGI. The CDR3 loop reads CASRSTGSPLHF. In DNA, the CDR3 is TGTGCCAGCAGAAGCACAGGCTCCCCCCTCCACTTT.

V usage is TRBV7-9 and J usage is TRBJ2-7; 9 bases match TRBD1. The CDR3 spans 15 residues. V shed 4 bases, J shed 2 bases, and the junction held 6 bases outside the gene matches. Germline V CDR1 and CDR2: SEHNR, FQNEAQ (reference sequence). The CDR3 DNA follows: TGTGCCAGCAGCTCTAAGACAGGGGGTACCTACGAGCAGTACTTC. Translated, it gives CASSSKTGGTYEQYF.

The CDR3 nucleotides read TGTGCCAGCAGTGGGTTCCAAGCGGGTCTCACAGATACGCAGTATTTT. This encodes CASSGFQAGLTDTQYF. The chain has TRBV6-1 and TRBJ2-3, with D tentatively TRBD2 (6 bases). This CDR3 is 16 amino acids long. Germline assignment: CDR1 MNHNS and CDR2 SASEGT. Trimming pared 4 bases from V and 2 bases from J, leaving 16 bases between.

The CDR3 region has the DNA TGTGCCAGCAGCTTGGACAGGAGCTCCTACGAGCAGTACTTC. It translates to CASSLDRSSYEQYF. The chain combines TRBV5-6 with TRBJ2-7; D is perhaps TRBD1 (5 bases). Germline V gene data show CDR1 as SGHDT and CDR2 as YYEEEE. Trimming cost V 0 bases and J 0 bases, with 7 bases left between them. This CDR3 has 14 residues.

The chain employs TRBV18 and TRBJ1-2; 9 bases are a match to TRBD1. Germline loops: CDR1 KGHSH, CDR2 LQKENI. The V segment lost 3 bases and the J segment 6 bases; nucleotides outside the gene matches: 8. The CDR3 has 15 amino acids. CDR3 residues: CASSPTGGGFDGYTF. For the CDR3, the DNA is TGTGCCAGCTCACCGACAGGGGGAGGCTTCGATGGCTACACCTTC.

CDR3 sequence (DNA): TGTGCCAGTAGTATCGCGGGGGCGAGTGATGAAGCTTTCTTT. Amino acids: CASSIAGASDEAFF. The genes are TRBV19 and TRBJ1-1; tentative D call: TRBD1 (6 bases). V lost 3 bases and J lost 7, with 15 bases in between. There are 14 residues in the CDR3. Looked up from germline, CDR1 is LNHDA and CDR2 is SQIVND (reference sequence).

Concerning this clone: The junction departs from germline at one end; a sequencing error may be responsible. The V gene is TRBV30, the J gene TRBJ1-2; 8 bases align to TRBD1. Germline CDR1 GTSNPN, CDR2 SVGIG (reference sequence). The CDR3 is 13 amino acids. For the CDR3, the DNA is TGTGCCTGGTATAGGGACAGGCCGGGTGGCTACCCCTTC. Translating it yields CAWYRDRPGGYPF.

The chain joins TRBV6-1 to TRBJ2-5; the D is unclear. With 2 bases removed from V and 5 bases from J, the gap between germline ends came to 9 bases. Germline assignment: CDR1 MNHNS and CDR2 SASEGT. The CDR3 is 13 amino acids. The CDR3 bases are TGTGCCAGCAGTGAAACAAGGCGGGAGACCCAGTACTTC. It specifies CASSETRRETQYF.

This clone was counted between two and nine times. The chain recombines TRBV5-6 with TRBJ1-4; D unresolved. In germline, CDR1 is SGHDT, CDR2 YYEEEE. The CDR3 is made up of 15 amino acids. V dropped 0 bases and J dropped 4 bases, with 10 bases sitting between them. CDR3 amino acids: CASSLGIELNEKLFF. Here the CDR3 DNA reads TGTGCCAGCAGCTTGGGAATCGAGCTTAATGAAAAACTGTTTTTT.

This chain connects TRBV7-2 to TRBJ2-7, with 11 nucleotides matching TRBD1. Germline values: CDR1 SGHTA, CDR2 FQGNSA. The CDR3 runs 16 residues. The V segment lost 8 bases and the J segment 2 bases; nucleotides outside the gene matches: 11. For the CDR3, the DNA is TGTGCCAGCTCCAGACACGGACAGGGGGCCGCCTACGAGCAGTACTTC. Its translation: CASSRHGQGAAYEQYF. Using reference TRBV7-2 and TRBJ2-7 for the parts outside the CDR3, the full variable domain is GAGVSQSPSNKVTEKGKDVELRCDPISGHTALYWYRQSLGQGLEFLIYFQGNSAPDKSGLPSDRFSAERTGGSVSTLTIQRTQQEDSAVYLCASSRHGQGAAYEQYFGPGTRLTVT.

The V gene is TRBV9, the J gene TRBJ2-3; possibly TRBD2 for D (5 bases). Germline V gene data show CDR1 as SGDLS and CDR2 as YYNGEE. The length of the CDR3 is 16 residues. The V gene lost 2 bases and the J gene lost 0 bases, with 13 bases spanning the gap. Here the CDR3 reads CASSVHGGPSTDTQYF. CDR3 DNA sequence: TGTGCCAGCAGCGTGCACGGCGGGCCTAGCACAGATACGCAGTATTTT.

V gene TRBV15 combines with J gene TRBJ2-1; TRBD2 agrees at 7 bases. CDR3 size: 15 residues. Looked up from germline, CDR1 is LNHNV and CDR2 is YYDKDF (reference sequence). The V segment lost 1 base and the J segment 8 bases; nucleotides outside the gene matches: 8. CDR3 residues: CATSRAAGDVHEQFF. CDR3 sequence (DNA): TGTGCCACCAGCAGAGCGGCGGGAGACGTTCATGAGCAGTTCTTC.

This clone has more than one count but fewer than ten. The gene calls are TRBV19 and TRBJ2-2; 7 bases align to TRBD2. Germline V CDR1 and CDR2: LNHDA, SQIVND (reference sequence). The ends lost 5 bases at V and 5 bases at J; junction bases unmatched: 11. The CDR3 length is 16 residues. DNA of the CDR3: TGTGCCAGTAGTGGGGGAGAAGCGGGAAGGACCGGGGAGCTGTTTTTT. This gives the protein CASSGGEAGRTGELFF.

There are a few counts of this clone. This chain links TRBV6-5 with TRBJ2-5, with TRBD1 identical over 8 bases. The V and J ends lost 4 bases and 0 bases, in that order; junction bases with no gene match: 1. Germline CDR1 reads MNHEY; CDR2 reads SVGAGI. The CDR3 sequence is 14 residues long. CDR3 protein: CASSWTGNQETQYF. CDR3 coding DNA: TGTGCCAGCAGTTGGACAGGGAACCAAGAGACCCAGTACTTC.

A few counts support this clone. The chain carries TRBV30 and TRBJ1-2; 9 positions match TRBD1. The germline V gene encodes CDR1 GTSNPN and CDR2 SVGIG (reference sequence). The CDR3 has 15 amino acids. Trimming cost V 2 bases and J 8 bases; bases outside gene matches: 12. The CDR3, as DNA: TGTGCCTGGAGTTTACCATTCGGACAGGGGCACGGCTACACCTTC. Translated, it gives CAWSLPFGQGHGYTF.

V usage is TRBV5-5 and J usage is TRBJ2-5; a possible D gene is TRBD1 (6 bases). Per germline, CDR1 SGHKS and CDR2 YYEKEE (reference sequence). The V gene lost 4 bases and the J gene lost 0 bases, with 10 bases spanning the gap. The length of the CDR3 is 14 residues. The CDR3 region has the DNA TGTGCCAGCAGCAGGGACACTTACCAAGAGACCCAGTACTTC. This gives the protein CASSRDTYQETQYF.

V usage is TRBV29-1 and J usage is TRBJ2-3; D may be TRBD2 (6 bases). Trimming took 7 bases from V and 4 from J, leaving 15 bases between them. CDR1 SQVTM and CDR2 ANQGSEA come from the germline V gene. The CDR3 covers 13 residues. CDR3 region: CSAGGGGADTQYF. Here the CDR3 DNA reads TGCAGCGCCGGCGGAGGAGGGGCAGATACGCAGTATTTT.

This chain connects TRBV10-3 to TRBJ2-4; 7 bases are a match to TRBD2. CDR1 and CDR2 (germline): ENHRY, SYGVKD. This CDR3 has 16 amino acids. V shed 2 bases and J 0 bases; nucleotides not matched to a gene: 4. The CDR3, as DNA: TGTGCCATCAGTGAGATCGGGGAGGGAGCCAAAAACATTCAGTACTTC. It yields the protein CAISEIGEGAKNIQYF.

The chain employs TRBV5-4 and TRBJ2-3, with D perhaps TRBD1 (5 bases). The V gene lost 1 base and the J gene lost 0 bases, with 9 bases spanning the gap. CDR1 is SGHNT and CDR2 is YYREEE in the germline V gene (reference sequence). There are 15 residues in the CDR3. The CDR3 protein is CASSLLQGSTDTQYF. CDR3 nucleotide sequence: TGTGCCAGCAGCTTGCTCCAGGGAAGCACAGATACGCAGTATTTT.

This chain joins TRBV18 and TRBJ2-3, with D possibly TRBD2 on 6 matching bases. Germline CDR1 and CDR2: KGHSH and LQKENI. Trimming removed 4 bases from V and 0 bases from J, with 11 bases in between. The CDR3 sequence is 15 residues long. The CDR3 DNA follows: TGTGCCAGCTCACGTTCCGGGACTAGCACAGATACGCAGTATTTT. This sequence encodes CASSRSGTSTDTQYF.